One and the same sample provided the 27 T cell receptor beta chains below, sequenced in a study of T cell responses to AZD1222 COVID-19 vaccine. Generated by immunoSEQ multiplex PCR, the TCRdb table keeps only in-frame clones and is missing some. This sample has about 120,000 clones, with roughly 90% found just once. The sample was peripheral blood, taken on day 0 of AZD1222 vaccination. The receptors shown here come from an adult in good health.

This clone showed up just once. This chain connects TRBV5-4 to TRBJ1-4; the D is unclear. Germline V gives CDR1 SGHNT, CDR2 YYREEE (reference sequence). The CDR3 consists of 13 residues. The ends were cut back, 4 bases at V and 1 base at J, with 5 bases in the middle. CDR3 DNA: TGTGCCAGCAGCCCCGAAACTAATGAAAAACTGTTTTTT. This gives the protein CASSPETNEKLFF.

The chain uses TRBV10-3 and TRBJ2-5; 8 nucleotides line up with TRBD1. The CDR3 is 13 residues long. CDR1 is ENHRY, CDR2 SYGVKD, per germline. J lost 3 bases, V lost 6 bases, and 3 bases had no gene match. CDR3 region: CAIRNRGEETQYF. CDR3 bases: TGTGCCATCAGAAACAGGGGGGAAGAGACCCAGTACTTC.

The chain carries TRBV5-6 and TRBJ2-1; 8 bases are shared with TRBD1. Germline loops: CDR1 SGHDT, CDR2 YYEEEE. J lost 5 bases, V lost 1 base, and 5 bases had no gene match. The CDR3 runs to 15 residues. Here the CDR3 reads CASSLSGGFDNEQFF. CDR3 bases: TGTGCCAGCAGCTTGTCAGGGGGCTTCGACAATGAGCAGTTCTTC.

The chain recombines TRBV7-9 with TRBJ1-2; TRBD1 matches at 10 bases. Germline loops: CDR1 SEHNR, CDR2 FQNEAQ (reference sequence). The CDR3 has 13 amino acids. V was pared by 1 base and J by 9 bases, with 2 bases of the junction left unmatched. CDR3 sequence reads: CASSLGDRGSYTF. DNA of the CDR3: TGTGCCAGCAGCTTAGGGGACAGGGGAAGCTACACCTTC.

This sequence joins TRBV10-3 and TRBJ2-1; TRBD2 aligns across 9 bases. CDR3 length: 15 amino acids. The germline CDR1 and CDR2 sequences are ENHRY and SYGVKD. V lost 0 bases to trimming and J lost 9 bases; unmatched junction nucleotides: 6. CDR3 coding DNA: TGTGCCATCAGTGAGTCTGGGCGGGGGGGCCCTGAGCAGTTCTTC. Protein: CAISESGRGGPEQFF.

CDR3 in DNA: TGTGCCAGCAGCCCCCTACCTCCAGGGCAGAGGTATGGCTACACCTTC. This codes for CASSPLPPGQRYGYTF. The chain carries TRBV7-2 and TRBJ1-2; maybe TRBD1 (5 bases). Trimming cost V 5 bases and J 5 bases, with 21 bases left between them. Germline CDR1 and CDR2: SGHTA and FQGNSA. The CDR3 has 16 residues.

The V and J genes are TRBV19 and TRBJ1-5; the D gene is possibly TRBD1 (5 bases). Germline V gene sequence: CDR1 LNHDA, CDR2 SQIVND (reference sequence). V shed 4 bases and J shed 6 bases, with 10 bases lying between them. CDR3 size: 13 residues. DNA for the CDR3: TGTGCCAGTAGTAGGCCTGGGGGTCAGCCCCAGCATTTT. Residues: CASSRPGGQPQHF.

The chain couples TRBV27 to TRBJ1-6; D remains unclear. Germline-derived CDR1 and CDR2 are MNHEY and SMNVEV (reference sequence). The V end lost 3 bases, the J end lost 3 bases, and 18 bases lay between the germline ends. The CDR3 sequence is 18 residues long. The CDR3 sequence is CASSLSSSTLFYNSPLHF. CDR3 DNA: TGTGCCAGCAGTTTGTCCTCTTCGACACTGTTCTATAATTCACCCCTCCACTTT.

V gene TRBV2 combines with J gene TRBJ2-7; 10 bases fit TRBD1. V dropped 6 bases and J dropped 6; count of bases not matched to a gene: 2. Germline V CDR1 and CDR2: SNHLY, FYNNEI. The CDR3 is made up of 12 amino acids. This CDR3 is CASRDRGSEQYF. As DNA, the CDR3 is TGTGCCAGCAGGGACAGGGGGAGCGAGCAGTACTTC.

The chain uses TRBV9 and TRBJ2-5; 11 bases are a match to TRBD2. CDR1 and CDR2 from the germline V gene are SGDLS and YYNGEE. V shed 2 bases, J shed 4 bases, and the junction held 7 bases outside the gene matches. The length of the CDR3 is 16 residues. CDR3 DNA: TGTGCCAGCAGCGTTAATAGCGGGGGGGCCGCAGAGACCCAGTACTTC. This sequence encodes CASSVNSGGAAETQYF.

The chain combines TRBV30 with TRBJ2-1; D is uncertain. Germline CDR1 is GTSNPN and CDR2 is SVGIG (reference sequence). The ends were cut back, 1 base at V and 8 bases at J, with 3 bases in the middle. The CDR3 runs 10 residues. This CDR3 reads CAWSADEQFF. The CDR3 coding sequence is TGTGCCTGGAGTGCCGATGAGCAGTTCTTC.

This rearrangement joins TRBV2 to TRBJ1-2; unclear D gene. Germline CDR1 reads SNHLY; CDR2 reads FYNNEI. The CDR3 is 12 residues long. V was pared by 7 bases and J by 2 bases, with 8 bases between. Here the CDR3 DNA reads TGTGCCAGCACCCGAAGGAACTATGGCTACACCTTC. Protein product: CASTRRNYGYTF.

The chain has TRBV27 and TRBJ2-5; no reliable D call. This CDR3 has 13 amino acids. V lost 5 bases and J lost 5, with 12 bases in between. Germline-derived CDR1 and CDR2 are MNHEY and SMNVEV (reference sequence). DNA of the CDR3: TGTGCCAGCAGTCAGGACGCGGTGGAGACCCAGTACTTC. It specifies CASSQDAVETQYF.

This chain's CDR3 is CASRAGATQETQYF. The DNA for the CDR3 is TGTGCCAGCAGAGCGGGGGCGACGCAAGAGACCCAGTACTTC. The chain links TRBV5-5 to TRBJ2-5; TRBD2 matches at 8 bases. This CDR3 is 14 amino acids long. Germline-derived CDR1 and CDR2 are SGHKS and YYEKEE (reference sequence). With V trimmed by 5 bases and J by 2 bases, 5 bases remained unmatched.

CDR3 sequence: CASSQDGAWGTF. CDR3 in DNA: TGCGCCAGCAGCCAAGACGGGGCCTGGGGCACCTTC. This chain connects TRBV4-1 to TRBJ1-2; TRBD1 is a possible D gene (5 bases). The germline V gene has CDR1 MGHRA and CDR2 YSYEKL. This CDR3 comprises 12 residues. V lost 0 bases and J 13 bases, leaving 12 bases between the germline ends.

The chain uses TRBV10-3 and TRBJ1-2; D gene unclear. This CDR3 is built from 11 residues. CDR1 and CDR2 from the germline V gene are ENHRY and SYGVKD. V lost 7 bases and J 2 bases, leaving 5 bases between the germline ends. The CDR3 DNA reads as TGTGCCATCAATTGGAACTATGGCTACACCTTC. Its protein product is CAINWNYGYTF.

This rearrangement joins TRBV7-9 to TRBJ1-2, with 9 bases fitting TRBD1. Germline values: CDR1 SEHNR, CDR2 FQNEAQ (reference sequence). This CDR3 region has 16 residues. V trimming: 5 bases; J trimming: 8 bases; junction bases outside the gene matches: 15. CDR3: CASSQSGRDRERGYTF. CDR3 coding DNA: TGTGCCAGCAGCCAAAGTGGCAGGGACAGGGAGCGGGGCTACACCTTC.

About this clone: One junction end does not reproduce the germline sequence, and a read error may be involved. The J gene is TRBJ1-1, the V gene TRBV30, with D possibly being TRBD1 (5 bases). Germline V CDR1 and CDR2: GTSNPN, SVGIG (reference sequence). The CDR3 is 12 amino acids. CDR3 in amino acids: CAYHRTVQQALF. CDR3 sequence (DNA): TGTGCCTACCACAGGACGGTCCAGCAGGCCCTCTTT.

The V gene is TRBV4-2, the J gene TRBJ2-1; D unresolved. Trimming shortened V by 2 bases and J by 5 bases, and 4 bases separated the two germline ends. CDR3 length: 12 residues. Looked up from germline, CDR1 is LGHNA and CDR2 is YNFKEQ. This CDR3 reads CASSQTNNEQFF. As DNA, the CDR3 is TGTGCCAGCAGCCAAACTAACAATGAGCAGTTCTTC.

The gene calls are TRBV7-9 and TRBJ1-2, with D possibly TRBD1 on 5 matching bases. The V gene lost 3 bases and the J gene lost 0 bases, with 8 bases spanning the gap. The CDR3 is 14 amino acids. CDR1 and CDR2 (germline): SEHNR, FQNEAQ (reference sequence). CDR3 nucleotides: TGTGCCAGCAGCTTGGGGCACACTAACTATGGCTACACCTTC. It specifies CASSLGHTNYGYTF.

This clone was seen just once. The V call is TRBV28, the J call TRBJ2-7; 7 bases are shared with TRBD1. From germline, CDR1 is MDHEN and CDR2 SYDVKM. The CDR3 is made up of 17 amino acids. With V trimmed by 2 bases and J by 3 bases, 13 bases remained unmatched. The CDR3 sequence: CASSLHCPRDRNYEQYF. For the CDR3, the DNA is TGTGCCAGCAGTTTACACTGTCCCCGGGACAGAAACTACGAGCAGTACTTC.

The chain combines TRBV28 with TRBJ2-6, with a possible D match to TRBD2 (7 bases). Trimming stripped 5 bases from V and 0 bases from J, with 14 bases between. This CDR3 has 17 residues. Per the germline V gene, CDR1 is MDHEN and CDR2 is SYDVKM. The CDR3 DNA follows: TGTGCCAGCAGTACCTGGGGAGGGGGCTCTGGGGCCAACGTCCTGACTTTC. Translation gives CASSTWGGGSGANVLTF.

The chain employs TRBV28 and TRBJ2-3; D is possibly TRBD1 or TRBD2 (5 bases each). The CDR3 extends over 14 amino acids. The ends were cut back, 5 bases at V and 3 bases at J, with 12 bases in the middle. The germline gives CDR1 MDHEN, CDR2 SYDVKM. The DNA for the CDR3 is TGTGCCAGCAGTCCCGGGACGGTTACAGATACGCAGTATTTT. Amino acids: CASSPGTVTDTQYF.

CDR3 DNA: TGTGCCAGCAGCGTAGGAGCGGGGGGGCCCCAAGAGACCCAGTACTTC. It specifies CASSVGAGGPQETQYF. The rearrangement joins TRBV9 to TRBJ2-5; 10 bases map to TRBD2. V shed 0 bases, J shed 1 base, and the junction held 3 bases outside the gene matches. Per the germline V gene, CDR1 is SGDLS and CDR2 is YYNGEE. The CDR3 consists of 16 residues.

The chain combines TRBV30 with TRBJ2-1, with 9 bases fitting TRBD2. CDR1 GTSNPN and CDR2 SVGIG come from the germline V gene (reference sequence). There are 16 residues in the CDR3. J gave up 0 bases and V 2 bases, and 5 bases lay outside the gene matches. The CDR3 protein is CAWSRGLASSYNEQFF. Here the CDR3 DNA reads TGTGCCTGGAGTCGGGGACTAGCCAGCTCCTACAATGAGCAGTTCTTC.

This chain joins TRBV24-1 and TRBJ2-1; D might be TRBD2 (6 bases). Germline CDR1 and CDR2: KGHDR and SFDVKD. Trimming took 11 bases from V and 12 from J, leaving 16 bases between them. The CDR3 runs to 11 residues. The chain's CDR3 is CAIGAGGPQFF. The DNA of the CDR3 is TGTGCCATCGGGGCCGGGGGACCGCAGTTCTTC.

This clone appeared a few times. The rearrangement joins TRBV11-2 to TRBJ1-5, with unresolved D. The CDR3 has 13 amino acids. Trimming took 6 bases from V and 6 from J, leaving 12 bases between them. CDR1 and CDR2 from the germline V gene are SGHAT and FQNNGV. The CDR3 reads CASSVRESQPQHF. Here the CDR3 DNA reads TGTGCCAGCAGTGTGAGGGAAAGTCAGCCCCAGCATTTT.